These 26 T cell receptor beta chains were sequenced from one sample in a study of T cells after yellow fever vaccination (dated by TCRdb to 2018 to 2020). The treatment or condition label, as the study defines it: live attenuated yellow fever vaccine strain. The library was produced with 5' RACE. The sequencing machine was an Illumina HiSeq 2500. TCRdb took the public reads, trimmed them with fastp at Q25, ran MiXCR for clone calling and kept in-frame beta chains. Every entry covers one CDR3 protein and lists the most common genes and DNA from its rows. The sample has over 100,000 distinct CDR3 sequences on record, 8% to 9.5% of them singletons. Around 25% of the sample is held by the ten biggest clonotypes. Sequenced material: CD8+ T cells sorted from PBMCs, taken 45 days after the yellow fever booster vaccination. The receptors stem from a man aged 25 to 45 who received the YFV17D yellow fever vaccine.

This chain links TRBV14 with TRBJ1-3, with D uncertain. Germline CDR1 SGHDN, CDR2 FVKESK. The CDR3 has 14 amino acids. The V end was cut by 2 bases, the J end by 0 bases, with 5 bases between. The CDR3 region is CASSQPSSGNTIYF. In DNA, the CDR3 is TGTGCCAGCAGCCAACCGAGCTCTGGAAACACCATATATTTT. Together with reference TRBV14 and TRBJ1-3, the CDR3 gives the full variable domain: EAGVTQFPSHSVIEKGQTVTLRCDPISGHDNLYWYRRVMGKEIKFLLHFVKESKQDESGMPNNRFLAERTGGTYSTLKVQPAELEDSGVYFCASSQPSSGNTIYFGEGSWLTVV.

The chain combines TRBV7-9 with TRBJ2-3, with 7 bases identical to TRBD1. CDR1 is SEHNR and CDR2 is FQNEAQ in the germline V gene (reference sequence). Trimming removed 2 bases from V and 7 bases from J; junction bases left unmatched: 6. CDR3 length: 14 amino acids. The CDR3 nucleotides read TGTGCCAGCAGCTTACCTACACAGGGGCATACGCAGTATTTT. Residues: CASSLPTQGHTQYF.

The chain links TRBV20-1 to TRBJ2-5, with a tentative D call TRBD2 (7 bases). With 6 bases removed from V and 0 bases from J, the gap between germline ends came to 14 bases. Germline CDR1 reads DFQATT; CDR2 reads SNEGSKA (reference sequence). This CDR3 comprises 14 residues. The CDR3 region is CSAGQGGDQETQYF. The CDR3 nucleotides read TGCAGTGCGGGGCAAGGGGGGGACCAAGAGACCCAGTACTTC.

The chain uses TRBV20-1 and TRBJ2-1, with TRBD2 matching 10 bases. The CDR3 covers 13 residues. With 0 bases clipped from V and 11 bases from J, the junction kept 4 bases outside the gene matches. Germline lookup yields CDR1 DFQATT and CDR2 SNEGSKA (reference sequence). In DNA, the CDR3 is TGCAGTGCTAGAGATACTAGCGGGAATAAGCAGTTCTTC. This sequence encodes CSARDTSGNKQFF.

A few counts support this clonotype. This chain uses TRBV20-1 with TRBJ1-4; possible D gene TRBD1, 5 bases. Germline CDR1 is DFQATT and CDR2 is SNEGSKA (reference sequence). This CDR3 comprises 14 residues. V was pared by 6 bases and J by 7 bases, with 18 bases between. The CDR3 DNA sequence: TGCAGTGCCCTTCCCAGGGATAGGAGTGAAAAACTGTTTTTT. Protein: CSALPRDRSEKLFF.

The chain couples TRBV5-1 to TRBJ2-2; 7 positions agree with TRBD2. Germline CDR1 SGHRS, CDR2 YFSETQ. The CDR3 loop spans 12 amino acids. The V segment lost 8 bases and the J segment 6 bases; nucleotides outside the gene matches: 4. CDR3 nucleotides: TGCGCCAGTGGGACTAATCCCGGGGAGCTGTTTTTT. Amino acid sequence: CASGTNPGELFF.

This clonotype was picked up many times. The chain links TRBV19 to TRBJ2-2, with D maybe TRBD2 (6 bases). This CDR3 spans 14 amino acids. V was shortened by 3 bases and J by 4 bases, with 9 bases between the two germline ends. Germline CDR1 reads LNHDA; CDR2 reads SQIVND (reference sequence). CDR3 protein: CASSIWTITGELFF. CDR3 bases: TGTGCCAGTAGTATTTGGACTATCACCGGGGAGCTGTTTTTT.

The J gene is TRBJ2-7, the V gene TRBV5-1; TRBD1 is a possible D gene (6 bases). This CDR3 has 14 residues. Germline V CDR1 and CDR2: SGHRS, YFSETQ. V lost 0 bases, J lost 2 bases, and 9 bases lay in between. The CDR3 sequence is CASSLEQGAYEQYF. CDR3 nucleotides: TGCGCCAGCAGCTTGGAACAGGGTGCCTACGAGCAGTACTTC.

This clonotype appeared many times. This chain joins TRBV20-1 and TRBJ2-1; 7 nucleotides agree with TRBD2. The junction had 3 bases not matched to a gene; V was cut back by 4 bases and J by 0 bases. Germline V CDR1 and CDR2: DFQATT, SNEGSKA (reference sequence). This CDR3 region has 14 residues. The CDR3 coding sequence is TGCAGTGCTACCAGCGGGGCCTCCTACAATGAGCAGTTCTTC. It encodes CSATSGASYNEQFF.

This clonotype was detected ten times or more. The chain employs TRBV4-2 and TRBJ1-1; D gene uncertain. This CDR3 contains 11 residues. The ends were cut back, 1 base at V and 11 bases at J, with 8 bases in the middle. CDR1 and CDR2 from the germline V gene are LGHNA and YNFKEQ. CDR3 coding DNA: TGTGCCAGCAGCCAAGGCGCGAGGGCTTTCTTT. Translated: CASSQGARAFF.

Ten or more counts support this clonotype. The chain links TRBV12-3 or TRBV12-4 to TRBJ2-7; TRBD1 might be the D (6 bases). The CDR3 is 14 amino acids. V lost 4 bases to trimming and J lost 1 base, with 11 bases between them. CDR3 DNA: TGTGCCAGCAGTTATTTAACAGGGTCCTACGAGCAGTACTTC. It translates to CASSYLTGSYEQYF.

The gene calls are TRBV15 and TRBJ1-5, with D possibly being TRBD1 (5 bases). CDR1 is LNHNV and CDR2 is YYDKDF in the germline V gene (reference sequence). The V and J ends lost 1 base and 5 bases respectively, with 12 bases between them. The CDR3 has 15 amino acids. DNA for the CDR3: TGTGCCACCAGCAGAGTCCGCCAGGGTTATCAGCCCCAGCATTTT. Amino acid sequence: CATSRVRQGYQPQHF.

The table lists this clonotype with a few counts. This chain uses TRBV11-2 with TRBJ2-7; TRBD1 aligns across 7 bases. V lost 5 bases, J lost 5 bases, and 6 bases stayed unmatched. The CDR3 spans 13 residues. CDR1 SGHAT and CDR2 FQNNGV come from the germline V gene. The CDR3 region has the DNA TGTGCCAGCAGCCCGACAGGGAACCACGAGCAGTACTTC. Translating gives CASSPTGNHEQYF.

This clonotype was counted many times. CDR3 in amino acids: CASSPRLNPEQFF. The CDR3 nucleotides are TGCGCCAGCAGCCCTCGGCTGAACCCCGAGCAGTTCTTC. The rearrangement uses TRBV10-2 and TRBJ2-1; D remains ambiguous. Germline CDR1 reads WSHSY; CDR2 reads SAAADI. Trimming shortened V by 6 bases and J by 10 bases, and 16 bases separated the two germline ends. The CDR3 sequence is 13 residues long.

This clonotype was seen repeatedly, ten times or more. The CDR3 DNA reads TGCAGCGTTGAGGAGGGTTCTGAAGCTTTCTTT. Translating gives CSVEEGSEAFF. This chain links TRBV29-1 with TRBJ1-1, with D uncertain. The germline V gene encodes CDR1 SQVTM and CDR2 ANQGSEA. The CDR3 runs to 11 residues. Trimming removed 3 bases at V and 6 bases at J, with 8 bases between.

The table lists this clonotype with many counts. This sequence joins TRBV6-1 and TRBJ2-7; 9 bases line up with TRBD2. Germline CDR1 is MNHNS and CDR2 is SASEGT. J was trimmed by 2 bases and V by 6 bases; bases with no gene match: 5. The length of the CDR3 is 14 residues. The CDR3 sequence: CASSLSGSTYEQYF. The DNA for the CDR3 is TGTGCCAGCAGCCTTAGCGGGAGCACCTACGAGCAGTACTTC.

Here the CDR3 reads CARSPGPFIRNEQFF. The DNA for the CDR3 is TGTGCCAGGAGCCCCGGGCCCTTCATCCGGAATGAGCAGTTCTTC. The chain has TRBV7-9 and TRBJ2-1, with unresolved D. The CDR3 extends over 15 amino acids. The germline gives CDR1 SEHNR, CDR2 FQNEAQ (reference sequence). Between the trimmed V and J ends, which lost 9 bases and 7 bases, there was a span of 22 bases. Looking up the rest from reference TRBV7-9 and TRBJ2-1 gives the full variable domain: DTGVSQNPRHKITKRGQNVTFRCDPISEHNRLYWYRQTLGQGPEFLTYFQNEAQLEKSRLLSDRFSAERPKGSFSTLEIQRTEQGDSAMYLCARSPGPFIRNEQFFGPGTRLTVL.

This clonotype was observed many times. The chain couples TRBV7-2 to TRBJ2-3; TRBD2 aligns across 9 bases. The length of the CDR3 is 16 residues. CDR1 and CDR2 (germline): SGHTA, FQGNSA. V lost 6 bases and J lost 0; bases outside the gene matches: 7. CDR3 in amino acids: CASRPLSGRSTDTQYF. In DNA form, the CDR3 reads TGTGCCAGCAGGCCACTCAGCGGGAGGAGCACAGATACGCAGTATTTT.

A few counts support this clonotype. This chain uses TRBV6-5 with TRBJ2-2; D may be TRBD2 (6 bases). V lost 7 bases and J lost 1, with 13 bases in between. The CDR3 runs 15 residues. Germline V CDR1 and CDR2: MNHEY, SVGAGI. This chain's CDR3 is CASNKAGMNTGELFF. The CDR3 DNA reads as TGTGCCAGCAACAAAGCGGGTATGAACACCGGGGAGCTGTTTTTT.

This clonotype was seen a few times. The chain combines TRBV2 with TRBJ2-7, with D possibly being TRBD1 (5 bases). CDR1 SNHLY and CDR2 FYNNEI come from the germline V gene. V was cut by 11 bases and J by 3 bases, with 11 bases left in between. This CDR3 contains 11 residues. The CDR3: CAQGSGYEQYF. The CDR3 DNA reads TGTGCCCAGGGATCAGGCTACGAGCAGTACTTC.

This clonotype was seen ten or more times. The chain uses TRBV28 and TRBJ2-5; tentatively, D is TRBD1 or TRBD2 (5 bases each). The CDR3 runs 14 residues. With 5 bases removed from V and 4 bases from J, the gap between germline ends came to 14 bases. Germline-derived CDR1 and CDR2 are MDHEN and SYDVKM. The CDR3 DNA reads as TGTGCCAGCAGTCTGTATCGGGACGGAGAGACCCAGTACTTC. Amino acids: CASSLYRDGETQYF.

This clonotype came up many times. The V call is TRBV6-5, the J call TRBJ2-1; 7 bases map to TRBD2. Per the germline V gene, CDR1 is MNHEY and CDR2 is SVGAGI. Trimming took 0 bases from V and 5 from J; bases not matched to a gene: 10. CDR3 size: 17 residues. The CDR3 reads CASSYSLLAGEDNEQFF. CDR3 nucleotides: TGTGCCAGCAGTTACTCCCTTTTGGCGGGAGAAGACAATGAGCAGTTCTTC.

To note about this clonotype: A much larger clonotype is one base distant, so this may be a read error. The V gene is TRBV10-3, the J gene TRBJ2-1, with TRBD1 matching over 8 bases. The CDR3 runs to 14 residues. The trim removed 3 bases at V and 8 bases at J, leaving 6 bases unmatched. CDR1 is ENHRY and CDR2 is SYGVKD in the germline V gene. As DNA, the CDR3 is TGTGCCATCAGTGACCTCGGACAGGGAGATGAGCAGTTCTTC. Amino acid sequence: CAISDLGQGDEQFF.

The table lists this clonotype with many counts. The V and J genes are TRBV6-6 and TRBJ2-2; D unclear. V was cut by 0 bases and J by 7 bases, with 3 bases left in between. CDR1 and CDR2 from the germline V gene are MNHNY and SVGAGI (reference sequence). The CDR3 length is 12 residues. This chain's CDR3 is CASSYSNGELFF. The CDR3 nucleotides are TGTGCCAGCAGTTACTCCAACGGGGAGCTGTTTTTT.

This clonotype occurred a few times. The chain is built from TRBV6-5 and TRBJ1-1, with 9 bases lining up with TRBD1. The CDR3 runs to 15 residues. V was clipped by 0 bases and J by 3 bases; unmatched bases: 2. The germline V gene has CDR1 MNHEY and CDR2 SVGAGI. The CDR3 protein is CASSYSGQGYTEAFF. Written as DNA, the CDR3 is TGTGCCAGCAGTTACTCTGGACAGGGGTACACTGAAGCTTTCTTT.

The chain uses TRBV11-2 and TRBJ2-7, with TRBD2 matching 12 bases. J gave up 7 bases and V 0 bases, and 10 bases lay outside the gene matches. Germline values: CDR1 SGHAT, CDR2 FQNNGV. There are 17 residues in the CDR3. The CDR3 bases are TGTGCCAGCAGCTTAGAGAGGCTAGCGGGAGGGCTGGGGGAGCAGTACTTC. It specifies CASSLERLAGGLGEQYF.